Included here is one TCR beta chain sequence, with context. Germline V gene lookup returns CDR1 SGDLS and CDR2 YYNGEE. The V end was cut by 1 base, the J end by 4 bases, with 10 bases between. This CDR3 spans 14 amino acids. The source of the sample is a study of blood T cell repertoires in COVID-19. Looking at the study overall: Material from acute and convalescent COVID-19 was sourced from the United States, Italy and Spain.

Using immunoSEQ multiplex PCR, the repertoire was profiled, and TCRdb retains in-frame clones only, with some absent. This table has some 100,000 clones, approximately 80% appearing once. The chain carries TRBV9 and TRBJ2-3; the D is unclear. This clonotype originated in a human donor in a cohort sampled during active COVID-19. Specimen: peripheral blood. The CDR3 here is CASSVHAIADTQYF. DNA of the CDR3: TGTGCCAGCAGCGTACACGCTATCGCAGATACGCAGTATTTT.